This T cell receptor (beta chain) was retrieved from a study of cytomegalovirus exposure and HLA in healthy donors. Findings and caveats of the study: TCR beta chains associated with HLA were, in a later analysis, more clonally expanded than equally common others.

As for this clone: The antigen is not known.

The CDR3 totals 17 residues. In germline, CDR1 is KGHSH, CDR2 LQKENI. Trimming pared 3 bases from V and 0 bases from J, leaving 17 bases between. Primers: 60 Vbeta forward and 13 Jbeta reverse. Sequencing used immunoSEQ multiplex PCR; TCRdb keeps in-frame clones, though not all of them. The table has about 180,000 clones, around three quarters seen once. The V call is TRBV18, the J call TRBJ1-1; D perhaps matches TRBD1 (6 bases). The sample taken for sequencing was PBMCs. This sequence originates from a young woman in good health and CMV-seronegative. CDR3 sequence reads: CASSPRSGGLLNTEAFF. As DNA, the CDR3 is TGTGCCAGCTCACCCCGATCCGGGGGGCTCTTGAACACTGAAGCTTTCTTT.